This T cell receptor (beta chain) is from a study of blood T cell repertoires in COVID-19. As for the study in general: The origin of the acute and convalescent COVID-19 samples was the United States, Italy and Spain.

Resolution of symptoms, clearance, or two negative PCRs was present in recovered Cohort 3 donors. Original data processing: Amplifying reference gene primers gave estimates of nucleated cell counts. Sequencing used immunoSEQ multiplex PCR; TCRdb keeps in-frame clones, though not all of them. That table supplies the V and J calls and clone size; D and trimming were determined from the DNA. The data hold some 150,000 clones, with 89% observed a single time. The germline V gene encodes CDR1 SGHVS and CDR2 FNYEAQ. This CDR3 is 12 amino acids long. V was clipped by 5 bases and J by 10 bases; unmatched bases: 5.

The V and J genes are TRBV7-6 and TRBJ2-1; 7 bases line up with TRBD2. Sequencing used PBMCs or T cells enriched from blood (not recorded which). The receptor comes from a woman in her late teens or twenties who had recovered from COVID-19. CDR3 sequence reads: CASSPRAGEQFF. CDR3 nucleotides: TGTGCCAGCAGCCCTAGAGCGGGGGAGCAGTTCTTC.